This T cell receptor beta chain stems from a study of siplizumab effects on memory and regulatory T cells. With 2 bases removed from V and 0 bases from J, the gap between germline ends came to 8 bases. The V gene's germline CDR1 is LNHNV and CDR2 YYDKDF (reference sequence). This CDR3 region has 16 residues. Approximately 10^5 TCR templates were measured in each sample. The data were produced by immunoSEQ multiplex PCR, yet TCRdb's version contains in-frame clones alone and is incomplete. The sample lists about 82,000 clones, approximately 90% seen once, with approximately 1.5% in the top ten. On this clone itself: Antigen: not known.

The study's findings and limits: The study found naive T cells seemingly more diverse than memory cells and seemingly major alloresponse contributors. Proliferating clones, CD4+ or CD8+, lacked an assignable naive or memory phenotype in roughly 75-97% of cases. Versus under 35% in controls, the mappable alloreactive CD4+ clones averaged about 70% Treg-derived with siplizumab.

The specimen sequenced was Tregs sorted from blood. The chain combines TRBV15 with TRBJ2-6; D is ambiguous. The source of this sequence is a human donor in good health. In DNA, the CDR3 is TGTGCCACCAGCAGACCTGGTCGCTCTGGGGCCAACGTCCTGACTTTC. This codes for CATSRPGRSGANVLTF.